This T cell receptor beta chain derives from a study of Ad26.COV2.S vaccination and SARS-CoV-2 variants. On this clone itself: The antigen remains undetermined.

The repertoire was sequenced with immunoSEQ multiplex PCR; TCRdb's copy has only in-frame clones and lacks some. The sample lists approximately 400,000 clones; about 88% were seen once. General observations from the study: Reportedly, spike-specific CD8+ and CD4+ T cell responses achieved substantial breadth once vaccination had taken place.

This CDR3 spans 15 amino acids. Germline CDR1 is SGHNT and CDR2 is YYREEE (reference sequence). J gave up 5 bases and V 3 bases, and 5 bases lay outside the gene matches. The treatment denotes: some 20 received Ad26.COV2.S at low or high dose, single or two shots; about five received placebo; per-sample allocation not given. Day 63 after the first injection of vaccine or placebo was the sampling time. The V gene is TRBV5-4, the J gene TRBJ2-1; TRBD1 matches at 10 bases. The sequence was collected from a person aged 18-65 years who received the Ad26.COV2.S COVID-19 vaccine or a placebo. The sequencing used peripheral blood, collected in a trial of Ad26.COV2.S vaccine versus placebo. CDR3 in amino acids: CASSSPGQGNNEQFF. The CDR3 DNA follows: TGTGCCAGCAGCTCCCCGGGACAGGGGAACAATGAGCAGTTCTTC.